This entry concerns a single T cell receptor (beta chain). Its antigen is not known. These data originate in a study of tumor-infiltrating lymphocytes in localized non-small cell lung cancer. About the study: Some samples were collected after neoadjuvant chemotherapy; smokers, never-smokers and several histologies were included. Tumor tissue and non-adjacent uninvolved lung came from each patient.

Study-level results: Compared with uninvolved lung, tumors showed higher T cell infiltration by TCRbeta sequencing.

V shed 5 bases, J shed 2 bases, and the junction held 3 bases outside the gene matches. Germline lookup yields CDR1 MNHNY and CDR2 SVGAGI (reference sequence). The CDR3 consists of 14 residues. The assay was immunoSEQ multiplex PCR, and TCRdb's table has in-frame clones only and misses some. Of roughly 8,900 clones in the sample, about 78% were seen once. This TCR derives from a human donor with non-small cell lung cancer. This chain uses TRBV6-6 with TRBJ1-3, with 7 bases that match TRBD1. Sequencing was done on a sample of uninvolved lung tissue not adjacent to the tumor. Here the CDR3 reads CASSLQGAGNTIYF. CDR3 bases: TGTGCCAGCAGTCTTCAGGGGGCTGGAAACACCATATATTTT.